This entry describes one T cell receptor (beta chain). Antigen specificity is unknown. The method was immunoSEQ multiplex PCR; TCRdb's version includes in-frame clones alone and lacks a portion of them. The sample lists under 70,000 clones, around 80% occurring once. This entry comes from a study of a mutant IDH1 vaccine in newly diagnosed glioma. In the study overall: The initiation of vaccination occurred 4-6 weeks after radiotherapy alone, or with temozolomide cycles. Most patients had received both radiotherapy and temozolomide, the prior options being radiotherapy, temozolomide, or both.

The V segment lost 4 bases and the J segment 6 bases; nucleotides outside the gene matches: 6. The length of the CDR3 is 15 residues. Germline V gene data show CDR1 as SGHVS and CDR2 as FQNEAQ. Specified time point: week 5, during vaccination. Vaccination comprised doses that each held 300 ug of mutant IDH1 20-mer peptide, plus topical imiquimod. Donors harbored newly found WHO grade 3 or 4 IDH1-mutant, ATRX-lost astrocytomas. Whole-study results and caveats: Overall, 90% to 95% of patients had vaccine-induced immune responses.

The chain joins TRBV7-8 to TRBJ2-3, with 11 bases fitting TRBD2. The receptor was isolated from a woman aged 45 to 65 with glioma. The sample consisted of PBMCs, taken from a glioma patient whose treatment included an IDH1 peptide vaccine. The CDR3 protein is CASSWPSGGMDTQYF. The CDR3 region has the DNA TGTGCCAGCAGCTGGCCTAGCGGGGGGATGGATACGCAGTATTTT.